The 10 T cell receptor beta chains listed next were all sequenced from one sample in a study of a mutant IDH1 vaccine in newly diagnosed glioma. TCRdb's table, derived via immunoSEQ multiplex PCR, lists solely in-frame clones and lacks some. The table has fewer than 45,000 clones, over 75% seen once. No antigen has been identified for these receptors. Time point meaning: week 35, safety follow-up. Every vaccination contained 300 ug of the mutant IDH1 20-mer peptide and was paired with topical imiquimod. The starting material was PBMCs, obtained from a glioma patient whose treatment included an IDH1 peptide vaccine. These receptors were obtained from a man between 35 and 55 years old with glioma.

V gene TRBV4-3 combines with J gene TRBJ2-3, with D perhaps assigned TRBD1 or TRBD2 (6 bases each). Looked up from germline, CDR1 is LGHNA and CDR2 is YSLEER. CDR3 length: 15 residues. Trimming took off 0 bases at V and 6 bases at J, with 13 bases between the two ends. The CDR3 DNA reads as TGCGCCAGCAGCCAAGATAAGTGGGGGGCCGATACGCAGTATTTT. This translates into CASSQDKWGADTQYF.

J is TRBJ2-2 and V is TRBV6-6; 7 bases line up with TRBD1. This CDR3 spans 15 amino acids. The germline V gene encodes CDR1 MNHNY and CDR2 SVGAGI (reference sequence). Germline trimming cut 8 bases from V and 0 bases from J; bases unmatched to any gene: 6. CDR3 coding DNA: TGTGCCAGCGACCGGGGACAGACGAACACCGGGGAGCTGTTTTTT. This translates into CASDRGQTNTGELFF.

This clone has a single count. V and J are TRBV10-2 and TRBJ2-7; D is perhaps TRBD1 (6 bases). The CDR3 spans 12 residues. Deletions cut 5 bases from V and 4 bases from J, with 9 bases between. Germline CDR1 WSHSY, CDR2 SAAADI. The CDR3 reads CASSNDRYEQYV. The CDR3 DNA follows: TGCGCCAGCAGTAACGACAGGTACGAGCAGTACGTC.

This clone has a handful of counts. V usage is TRBV6-1 and J usage is TRBJ2-7; no definite D call. Germline CDR1 and CDR2: MNHNS and SASEGT. Trimming stripped 4 bases from V and 4 bases from J, with 5 bases between. The CDR3 has 11 residues. The CDR3 spells CASSAIYEQYF. DNA for the CDR3: TGTGCCAGCAGTGCGATATACGAGCAGTACTTC.

A single count supports this clone. The chain combines TRBV6-1 with TRBJ2-2; tentative D call: TRBD2 (6 bases). Germline-derived CDR1 and CDR2 are MNHNS and SASEGT. Trimming took off 2 bases at V and 7 bases at J, with 23 bases between the two ends. The CDR3 has 18 residues. For the CDR3, the DNA is TGTGCCAGCAGTGAATGGTCCATGGAGGGGAGGTATGGCGGGGAGCTGTTTTTT. As protein: CASSEWSMEGRYGGELFF.

This clone was counted a single time. This rearrangement joins TRBV4-3 to TRBJ1-1, with 8 nucleotides matching TRBD1. CDR1 is LGHNA and CDR2 is YSLEER in the germline V gene. There are 15 residues in the CDR3. V gave up 2 bases and J gave up 1 base; unmatched junction bases: 3. CDR3 region: CASSQSGTGNTEAFF. The DNA for the CDR3 is TGCGCCAGCAGCCAATCCGGGACAGGGAACACTGAAGCTTTCTTT.

This chain connects TRBV19 to TRBJ1-2; D unresolved. With 4 bases removed from V and 8 bases from J, the gap between germline ends came to 11 bases. CDR1 and CDR2 (germline): LNHDA, SQIVND (reference sequence). This CDR3 has 12 residues. The CDR3 DNA sequence: TGTGCCAGTAGTAGTCAAGTTCCAGGCTACACCTTC. This encodes CASSSQVPGYTF.

This chain links TRBV6-1 with TRBJ2-2, with D hard to call. The CDR3 loop spans 19 amino acids. From germline, CDR1 is MNHNS and CDR2 SASEGT. V was clipped by 2 bases and J by 1 base, with 20 bases between them. CDR3 in amino acids: CASSEKSGITSWNTGELFF. The DNA for the CDR3 is TGTGCCAGCAGTGAAAAGTCGGGTATAACGAGCTGGAACACCGGGGAGCTGTTTTTT.

The rearrangement links TRBV11-2 to TRBJ2-7; possibly TRBD1 or TRBD2 for D (5 bases each). V lost 1 base, J lost 0 bases, and 13 bases lay in between. The CDR3 spans 16 residues. Per the germline V gene, CDR1 is SGHAT and CDR2 is FQNNGV. The chain's CDR3 is CASSLGSWGPSYEQYV. Written as DNA, the CDR3 is TGTGCCAGCAGCTTAGGATCGTGGGGACCCTCCTACGAGCAGTACGTC.

The chain combines TRBV2 with TRBJ2-7; TRBD2 matches at 9 bases. The V gene's germline CDR1 is SNHLY and CDR2 FYNNEI. CDR3 length equals 15 residues. The ends lost 7 bases at V and 6 bases at J; junction bases unmatched: 13. CDR3: CASTSQGAAGGEQYF. The DNA for the CDR3 is TGTGCCAGCACCTCCCAAGGGGCAGCGGGGGGCGAGCAGTACTTC.